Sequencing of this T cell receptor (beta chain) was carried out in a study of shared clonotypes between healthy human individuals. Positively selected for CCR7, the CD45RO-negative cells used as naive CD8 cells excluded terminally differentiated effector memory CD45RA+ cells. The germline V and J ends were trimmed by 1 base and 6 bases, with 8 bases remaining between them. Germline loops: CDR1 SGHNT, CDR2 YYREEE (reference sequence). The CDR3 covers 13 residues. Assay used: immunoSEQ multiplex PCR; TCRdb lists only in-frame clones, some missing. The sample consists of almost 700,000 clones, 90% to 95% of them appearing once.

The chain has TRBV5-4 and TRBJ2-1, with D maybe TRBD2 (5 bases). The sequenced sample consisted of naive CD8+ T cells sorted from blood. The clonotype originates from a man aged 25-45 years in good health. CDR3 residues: CASSLTGSNEQFF. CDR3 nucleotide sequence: TGTGCCAGCAGCTTGACGGGGAGCAATGAGCAGTTCTTC. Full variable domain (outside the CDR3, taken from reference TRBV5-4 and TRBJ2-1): ETGVTQSPTHLIKTRGQQVTLRCSSQSGHNTVSWYQQALGQGPQFIFQYYREEENGRGNFPPRFSGLQFPNYSSELNVNALELDDSALYLCASSLTGSNEQFFGPGTRLTVL.